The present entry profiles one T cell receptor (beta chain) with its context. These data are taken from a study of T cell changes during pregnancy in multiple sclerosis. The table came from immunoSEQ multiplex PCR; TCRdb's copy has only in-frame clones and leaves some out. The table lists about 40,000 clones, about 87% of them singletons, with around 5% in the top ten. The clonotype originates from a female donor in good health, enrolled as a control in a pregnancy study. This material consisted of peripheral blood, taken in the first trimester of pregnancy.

The CDR3 reads CASSLPGLAGGPHEQYF. CDR3 bases: TGTGCCAGCAGCTTACCGGGACTAGCGGGAGGGCCCCACGAGCAGTACTTC. The chain employs TRBV7-6 and TRBJ2-7; 16 bases match TRBD2. Germline V gene sequence: CDR1 SGHVS, CDR2 FNYEAQ. The CDR3 loop spans 17 amino acids. Trimming cost V 2 bases and J 5 bases; bases outside gene matches: 6.